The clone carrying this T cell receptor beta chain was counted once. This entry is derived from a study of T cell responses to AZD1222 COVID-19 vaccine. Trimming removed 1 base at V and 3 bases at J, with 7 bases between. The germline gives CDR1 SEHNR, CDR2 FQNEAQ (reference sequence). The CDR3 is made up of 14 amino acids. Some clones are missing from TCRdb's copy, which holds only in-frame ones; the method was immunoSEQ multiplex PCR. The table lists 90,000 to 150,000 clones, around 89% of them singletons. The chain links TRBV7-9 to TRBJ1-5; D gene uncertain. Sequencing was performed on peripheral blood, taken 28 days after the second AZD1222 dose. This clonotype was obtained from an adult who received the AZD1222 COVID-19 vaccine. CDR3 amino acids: CASSLVGANQPQHF. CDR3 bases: TGTGCCAGCAGCTTAGTCGGTGCCAATCAGCCCCAGCATTTT. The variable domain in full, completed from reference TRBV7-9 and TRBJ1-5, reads DTGVSQNPRHKITKRGQNVTFRCDPISEHNRLYWYRQTLGQGPEFLTYFQNEAQLEKSRLLSDRFSAERPKGSFSTLEIQRTEQGDSAMYLCASSLVGANQPQHFGDGTRLSIL.